This is a list of T cell receptor beta chains from one sample in a study of cytomegalovirus exposure and HLA in healthy donors. Sequencing was performed with immunoSEQ multiplex PCR; in TCRdb, only in-frame clones are kept and a portion is missing. The table has roughly 160,000 clones, 76% seen once; the top ten hold about 1.3%. The sample comprised PBMCs. Receptors were obtained from a man between 60 and 70 years old in good health and CMV-seronegative. Both conserved end residues are part of each CDR3. The D gene is left open where the match is weak. Expanded clones get a size class; other rows say once, few or many, or leave the size out.

size	V	J	D	DNA	CDR3
.	TRBV9	TRBJ2-2	.	TGTGCCAGCAGCGTAGAGTCGGTCACCGGGGAGCTGTTTTTT	CASSVESVTGELFF
.	TRBV7-2	TRBJ1-6	TRBD1	TGTGCCAGCAGTCCTCTAATCGGGACAGCGGCTGGTTCACCCCTCCACTTT	CASSPLIGTAAGSPLHF
.	TRBV25-1	TRBJ1-3	.	TGTGCCAGCAGTATTCCGGGGGGGCGCGCTGGAAACACCATATATTTT	CASSIPGGRAGNTIYF
.	TRBV28	TRBJ1-5	.	TGTGCCAGCAGTTTATCCTTGGGGGGGCAGCCCCAGCATTTT	CASSLSLGGQPQHF
.	TRBV6-5	TRBJ1-2	.	TGTGCCAGCACGGGGGGGGCAGACTCTAACTATGGCTACACCTTC	CASTGGADSNYGYTF
few	TRBV5-5	TRBJ2-7	.	TGTGCCAGCAGCTCCCTGGACAGCTACGAGCAGTACTTC	CASSSLDSYEQYF
.	TRBV30	TRBJ2-3	TRBD2	TGTGCCTGGAGATGGGGGACTAGCGGGATGGCGCAGTATTTT	CAWRWGTSGMAQYF
.	TRBV7-2	TRBJ1-2	TRBD1	TGTGCCAGCAGCCCGGGACAGGGGGGGAACTATGGCTACACCTTC	CASSPGQGGNYGYTF
.	TRBV28	TRBJ2-7	TRBD1	TGTGCCAGCAGTTTCTCAGGGGGCTCCTACGAGCAGTACTTC	CASSFSGGSYEQYF
.	TRBV15	TRBJ1-2	.	TGTGCCACCAGCACGGGGTACTATGGCTACACCTTC	CATSTGYYGYTF
.	TRBV9	TRBJ1-6	.	TGTGCCAGCAGCGTAGGAAACAGACTAGGGTATTCACCCCTCCACTTT	CASSVGNRLGYSPLHF
.	TRBV5-1	TRBJ2-1	.	TGCGCCAGCAGCCCCACCGGGTTAGGAGTCTCCTACAATGAGCAGTTCTTC	CASSPTGLGVSYNEQFF
few	TRBV7-6	TRBJ2-5	TRBD1	TGTGCCAGCAGCCCCGGGACAGGGCAAGAGACCCAGTACTTC	CASSPGTGQETQYF
.	TRBV4-3	TRBJ1-2	.	TGCGCCAGCAGCCCCTCGGAGGGGGGGTATGGCTACACCTTC	CASSPSEGGYGYTF
.	TRBV25-1	TRBJ2-3	TRBD1	TGTGCCAGCAGTGGCCCGAACAGGGGATGGGGCACAGATACGCAGTATTTT	CASSGPNRGWGTDTQYF
.	TRBV4-3	TRBJ2-7	.	TGCGCCAGCAGCCAAGACCACAGGGTTCAAGAGCAGTACTTC	CASSQDHRVQEQYF
.	TRBV27	TRBJ2-1	TRBD2	TGTGCCAGCAGACGAGGGACTAGCGGGTATGAGCAGTTCTTC	CASRRGTSGYEQFF
.	TRBV27	TRBJ1-2	TRBD1	TGTGCCAGCAGCCGACAGGGGAATGGCTACACCTTC	CASSRQGNGYTF
.	TRBV25-1	TRBJ1-2	TRBD1	TGTGCCAGCAGTGAATGGTCAGGGGGTTTTATAGGCTACACCTTC	CASSEWSGGFIGYTF
.	TRBV6-1	TRBJ2-7	.	TGTGCCAGCTGTACAGGGGGGGGCTACGAGCAGTACTTC	CASCTGGGYEQYF
.	TRBV6-1	TRBJ2-2	TRBD2	TGTGCCAGCAGTGAAGGCGGGAGGGCCACCGGGGAGCTGTTTTTT	CASSEGGRATGELFF
.	TRBV6-5	TRBJ1-1	.	TGTGCCAGCAGCCCCACAGAGAACACTGAAGCTTTCTTT	CASSPTENTEAFF